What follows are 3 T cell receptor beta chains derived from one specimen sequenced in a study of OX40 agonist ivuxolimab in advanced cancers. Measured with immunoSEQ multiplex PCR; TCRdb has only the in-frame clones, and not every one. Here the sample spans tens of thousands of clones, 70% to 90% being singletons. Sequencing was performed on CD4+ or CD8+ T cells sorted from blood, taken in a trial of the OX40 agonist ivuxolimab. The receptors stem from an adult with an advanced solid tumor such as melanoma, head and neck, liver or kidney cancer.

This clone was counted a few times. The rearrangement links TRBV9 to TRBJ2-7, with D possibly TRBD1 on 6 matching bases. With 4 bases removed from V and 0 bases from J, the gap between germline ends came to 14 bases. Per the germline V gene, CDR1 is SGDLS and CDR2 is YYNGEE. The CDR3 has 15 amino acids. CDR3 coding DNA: TGTGCCAGCAGCTCCGGCTGGACAGACTCCTACGAGCAGTACTTC. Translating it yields CASSSGWTDSYEQYF.

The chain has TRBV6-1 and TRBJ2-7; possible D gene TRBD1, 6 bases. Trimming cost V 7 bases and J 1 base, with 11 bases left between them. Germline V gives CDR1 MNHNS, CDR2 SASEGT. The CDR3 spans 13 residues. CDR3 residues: CASTLTGSYEQYF. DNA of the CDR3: TGTGCCAGCACCCTCACAGGGTCCTACGAGCAGTACTTC.

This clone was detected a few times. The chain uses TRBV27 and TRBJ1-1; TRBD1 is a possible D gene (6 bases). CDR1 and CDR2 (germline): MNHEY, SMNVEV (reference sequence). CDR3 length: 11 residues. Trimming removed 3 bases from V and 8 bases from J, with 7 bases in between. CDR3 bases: TGTGCCAGCAGTTTGAGGGGGGAAGCTTTCTTT. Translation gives CASSLRGEAFF.